Here is one T cell receptor (beta chain) with its context. The data are from a study of cytomegalovirus exposure and HLA in healthy donors. Primers: 60 Vbeta forward and 13 Jbeta reverse. Sequenced by immunoSEQ multiplex PCR; TCRdb stores in-frame clones only, minus some. The sample has around 100,000 clones, 70% to 85% seen once. The length of the CDR3 is 14 residues. Trimming pared 4 bases from V and 7 bases from J, leaving 14 bases between. Germline CDR1 reads MDHEN; CDR2 reads SYDVKM. Sequencing input: PBMCs. This clonotype was obtained from a woman aged 40-49 years in good health and CMV-seronegative. The J gene is TRBJ1-5, the V gene TRBV28, with D uncertain. This CDR3 reads CASSSPLVLQPQHF. Written as DNA, the CDR3 is TGTGCCAGCAGTTCCCCTCTCGTATTACAGCCCCAGCATTTT.